This T cell receptor (beta chain) appears in the sequencing data of a study of cytomegalovirus exposure and HLA in healthy donors. About this clone itself: Its antigen is still unknown.

The PCR ran on 60 Vbeta and 13 Jbeta primers. Profiling relied on immunoSEQ multiplex PCR, and the TCRdb table lists in-frame clones only, not all of them. The profile shows 150,000 to 200,000 clones, approximately 86% of them singletons. Germline CDR1 and CDR2: MNHEY and SMNVEV (reference sequence). The CDR3 extends over 15 amino acids. The V gene end was trimmed by 5 bases and the J gene end by 3 bases; junction bases not matched to a gene: 6. Study-wide findings and caveats: Indistinguishability led to the exclusion of some V segments, TRBV6-2 and TRBV6-3 included. One variant, a missense change in DCLRE1C, was linked in a later analysis to TCR beta V- and J-gene trimming. Versus the approximately 700-donor mean, an Asian-associated ancestry cluster reportedly showed fewer N-insertions in a later analysis.

The sequencing input was PBMCs. The sequence derives from a woman aged 18 to 35 in good health and CMV-seronegative. The rearrangement uses TRBV27 and TRBJ2-4; 8 bases align to TRBD1. CDR3 DNA: TGTGCCAGCAGTGCCGACAGGGGCGGCAAAAACATTCAGTACTTC. This gives the protein CASSADRGGKNIQYF.